This record looks at one T cell receptor beta chain sequence and its context. What it recognizes is unknown. Naive CD8 cells were CD45RO-negative, positively selected for CCR7, excluding terminally differentiated effector memory CD45RA+ cells. The data stem from a study of shared clonotypes between healthy human individuals. Overall study findings and caveats: The rarefaction results pointed to incomplete sorted-subset sequencing despite large depth.

Deep was the level at which the assay was run. The table came from immunoSEQ multiplex PCR; TCRdb's copy has only in-frame clones and leaves some out. The table shows millions of clones, with approximately 94% occurring only once. Germline trimming cut 4 bases from V and 1 base from J; bases unmatched to any gene: 4. The germline V gene has CDR1 SGHDT and CDR2 YYEEEE. This CDR3 is built from 14 residues. J is TRBJ1-1 and V is TRBV5-6; 7 bases align to TRBD1. What was sequenced was naive CD8+ T cells from PBMCs. The TCR was taken from a man aged 18 to 29 in good health. Some clones in this sample may be carry-over from other donors' samples. The CDR3 DNA is TGTGCCAGCAGCGAAGGGACAGCGAACACTGAAGCTTTCTTT. Translation gives CASSEGTANTEAFF.